This T cell receptor (beta chain) was identified in a study of shared clonotypes between healthy human individuals. In the authors' methods: ImmunoSEQ sequences covered only the junction and lacked quality scores; filtering therefore differed. Method: immunoSEQ multiplex PCR; TCRdb's copy keeps in-frame clones and lacks some. That table furnishes V, J and clone size, whereas the DNA furnished D and trimming. The data hold some 2 million clones, with less than 95% observed a single time. General study points: Among the subsets, naive ones generally showed larger estimated richness than memory ones. Rarefaction demonstrated incomplete sorted-subset sequencing despite large depth.

J lost 3 bases, V lost 3 bases, and 8 bases had no gene match. The CDR3 has 15 residues. CDR1 and CDR2 (germline): LNHNV, YYDKDF (reference sequence). Worth noting for this clone: Its antigen is not identified.

CD45RO-negative CD8 cells positively selected for CCR7 made up the naive population, which excluded terminally differentiated effector memory CD45RA+ cells. The TCR was taken from a man younger than 30 in good health. The sample consisted of naive CD8+ T cells sorted from blood. The chain is built from TRBV15 and TRBJ2-7; 7 nucleotides align to TRBD1. The CDR3 spells CATSSGTDEHYEQYF. CDR3 nucleotides: TGTGCCACCAGCAGTGGGACAGACGAACACTACGAGCAGTACTTC. Variable domain in full (rest from reference TRBV15 and TRBJ2-7): DAMVIQNPRYQVTQFGKPVTLSCSQTLNHNVMYWYQQKSSQAPKLLFHYYDKDFNNEADTPDNFQSRRPNTSFCFLDIRSPGLGDTAMYLCATSSGTDEHYEQYFGPGTRLTVT.